The 10 T cell receptor beta chains in this list originate from one sample, sequenced in a study of T cells in Graves' hyperthyroidism and ophthalmopathy. Researchers took RNA transcripts and amplified the TCR beta CDR3 regions from them. The HTBI primer set drove a first-round RT-PCR of the TCR CDR3. TCRdb processed the multiplex PCR reads anew with MiXCR; each CDR3 protein has one entry. The sample records under 250,000 distinct CDR3 sequences, 15% to 20% being singletons. Specimen: blood. Receptors were obtained from a man aged 45-65 years with Graves' hyperthyroidism.

The chain recombines TRBV11-2 with TRBJ1-6; 10 nucleotides agree with TRBD1. The junction had 13 bases not matched to a gene; V was cut back by 1 base and J by 7 bases. CDR1 is SGHAT, CDR2 FQNNGV, per germline. The CDR3 spans 19 residues. This CDR3 reads CASSLGGRQGATLNSPLHF. The CDR3 nucleotides are TGTGCCAGCAGCTTAGGGGGGAGACAGGGGGCCACATTGAATTCACCCCTCCACTTT.

This clonotype occurred many times. V and J are TRBV3-1 and TRBJ1-6; D gene unclear. CDR3 size: 14 residues. Trimming removed 1 base at V and 9 bases at J, with 10 bases between. Per the germline V gene, CDR1 is LGHDT and CDR2 is YNNKEL (reference sequence). The CDR3 loop reads CASSQGQMGSPLHF. As DNA, the CDR3 is TGTGCCAGCAGCCAAGGACAAATGGGTTCACCCCTCCACTTT.

In its sample, this clonotype was seen a few times. This chain joins TRBV14 and TRBJ1-1; 10 positions agree with TRBD1. The CDR3 contains 18 residues. V was clipped by 4 bases and J by 7 bases; unmatched bases: 18. Germline CDR1 is SGHDN and CDR2 is FVKESK. The CDR3 sequence: CASSPPTGQGPRSLEAFF. The CDR3 DNA is TGTGCCAGCAGCCCACCTACGGGACAGGGGCCGCGATCCCTTGAAGCTTTCTTT.

This clonotype was seen repeatedly, ten times or more. The chain couples TRBV3-1 to TRBJ2-2, with 14 bases that match TRBD2. Germline V gene sequence: CDR1 LGHDT, CDR2 YNNKEL (reference sequence). Losses at the gene ends were 0 bases for V and 6 bases for J; bases not matched to a gene: 6. The CDR3 covers 18 residues. The CDR3 DNA follows: TGTGCCAGCAGCCAAGACTTGGGACTAGCGGGAGTTTCCGGGGAGCTGTTTTTT. Amino acids: CASSQDLGLAGVSGELFF.

This clonotype was seen a handful of times. The rearrangement joins TRBV5-1 to TRBJ2-2; 8 bases are a match to TRBD1. In germline, CDR1 is SGHRS, CDR2 YFSETQ. The CDR3 is 14 residues long. With V trimmed by 3 bases and J by 6 bases, 4 bases remained unmatched. For the CDR3, the DNA is TGCGCCAGCAGCTCAGGGGGCTGGGCCGGGGAGCTGTTTTTT. Encoded protein: CASSSGGWAGELFF. Together with reference TRBV5-1 and TRBJ2-2, the CDR3 gives the full variable domain: KAGVTQTPRYLIKTRGQQVTLSCSPISGHRSVSWYQQTPGQGLQFLFEYFSETQRNKGNFPGRFSGRQFSNSRSEMNVSTLELGDSALYLCASSSGGWAGELFFGEGSRLTVL.

This chain uses TRBV5-4 with TRBJ2-3; TRBD2 aligns across 13 bases. The CDR3 loop spans 18 amino acids. Germline CDR1 and CDR2: SGHNT and YYREEE (reference sequence). The ends lost 4 bases at V and 3 bases at J; junction bases unmatched: 11. The CDR3 protein is CASSRPPGTSGTTDTQYF. CDR3 DNA: TGTGCCAGCAGCAGACCTCCCGGGACTAGCGGGACTACAGATACGCAGTATTTT.

This clonotype occurred many times. The V gene is TRBV28, the J gene TRBJ2-1; possibly TRBD2 for D (6 bases). This CDR3 has 15 residues. With 5 bases removed from V and 4 bases from J, the gap between germline ends came to 15 bases. The germline gives CDR1 MDHEN, CDR2 SYDVKM. For the CDR3, the DNA is TGTGCCAGCAGTCCCCCCGGCGGGATGTACAATGAGCAGTTCTTC. Its translation is CASSPPGGMYNEQFF.

This clonotype showed up many times. The chain is built from TRBV28 and TRBJ2-2; 10 nucleotides match TRBD2. The CDR3 contains 16 residues. In germline, CDR1 is MDHEN, CDR2 SYDVKM. V shed 8 bases and J 4 bases; nucleotides not matched to a gene: 10. CDR3 region: CASLGLAGVFTGELFF. The DNA for the CDR3 is TGTGCCAGCCTAGGGCTAGCGGGAGTTTTCACCGGGGAGCTGTTTTTT. Filled out from reference TRBV28 and TRBJ2-2, the complete variable domain reads DVKVTQSSRYLVKRTGEKVFLECVQDMDHENMFWYRQDPGLGLRLIYFSYDVKMKEKGDIPEGYSVSREKKERFSLILESASTNQTSMYLCASLGLAGVFTGELFFGEGSRLTVL.

The table lists this clonotype with a few counts. The V gene is TRBV12-3 or TRBV12-4, the J gene TRBJ1-4; no clear D. The ends were cut back, 3 bases at V and 12 bases at J, with 11 bases in the middle. This CDR3 is 12 amino acids long. The CDR3 loop reads CASSFGVVELFF. The CDR3 bases are TGTGCCAGCAGTTTCGGGGTTGTGGAACTGTTTTTT.

About this clonotype: This may arise from a read error, as a much more abundant clone is one base away. This chain joins TRBV28 and TRBJ2-4; unclear D gene. Germline lookup yields CDR1 MDHEN and CDR2 SYDVKM. The CDR3 is 13 residues long. The CDR3 nucleotides are TGTACCAGCAGTTTCCCCGGTAAAAACATTCAGTACTTC. Protein: CTSSFPGKNIQYF.